What follows are 3 T cell receptor beta chains derived from one specimen sequenced in a study of shared clonotypes between healthy human individuals. The table came from immunoSEQ multiplex PCR; TCRdb's copy has only in-frame clones and leaves some out. This sample has roughly 2.2 million clones, with roughly 92% found just once. The sample taken for sequencing was naive CD4+ T cells from PBMCs. Stated subset: CD45RA+ positively selected. Receptors originate from a man between 18 and 29 years old in good health. Some clones in this sample may be carry-over from other donors' samples.

This clone was observed a single time. The CDR3 here is CASSLGPRDSEKLFF. CDR3 DNA: TGCGCCAGCAGCTTGGGCCCCCGGGACAGTGAAAAACTGTTTTTT. This chain joins TRBV5-1 and TRBJ1-4; 7 nucleotides align to TRBD1. This CDR3 has 15 amino acids. V was clipped by 0 bases and J by 7 bases; unmatched bases: 6. CDR1 SGHRS and CDR2 YFSETQ come from the germline V gene.

The chain links TRBV9 to TRBJ1-4; weak D call: TRBD1 (5 bases). The CDR3 length is 14 residues. Germline V lookup: CDR1 SGDLS, CDR2 YYNGEE. Trimming cost V 4 bases and J 5 bases, with 12 bases left between them. CDR3 in DNA: TGTGCCAGCAGCCGGGACGGAATAAATGAAAAACTGTTTTTT. Translating it yields CASSRDGINEKLFF.

The chain is built from TRBV5-1 and TRBJ2-1; maybe TRBD2 (6 bases). Trimming removed 4 bases at V and 0 bases at J, with 14 bases between. Germline CDR1 is SGHRS and CDR2 is YFSETQ. This CDR3 spans 16 amino acids. DNA for the CDR3: TGCGCCAGCAGCGGACCTAGCGCCCTCTCCTACAATGAGCAGTTCTTC. Its protein is CASSGPSALSYNEQFF.